This T cell receptor beta chain was sequenced during a study of control samples from healthy donors and cancer patients. Trimming took off 2 bases at V and 12 bases at J, with 8 bases between the two ends. This CDR3 is 11 amino acids long. Profiled with immunoSEQ multiplex PCR; TCRdb holds only in-frame clones, not every one. The table records 150,000 to 160,000 clones, about 94% of them present only once. The source of this sequence is a man aged 35-49 years in good health. V gene TRBV12-3 or TRBV12-4 combines with J gene TRBJ2-1, with D perhaps TRBD2 (6 bases). The sequenced sample consisted of blood. CDR3 amino acids: CASSLPGRQFF. CDR3 DNA sequence: TGTGCCAGCAGTTTACCCGGGAGGCAGTTCTTC.